The text below deals with one T cell receptor (beta chain). Its antigen is currently unknown. Those who donated, Caucasian adults without exception, all lived in Nashville, Tennessee. In the sorted-subset replicate PCRs, 200 ng DNA, 25,000 to 30,000 T cell genomes, was used. TCRdb keeps only in-frame clones here, not all; method: immunoSEQ multiplex PCR. The profile shows about 660,000 clones, roughly 70% of them singletons. This record comes from a study of shared clonotypes between healthy human individuals. This CDR3 comprises 15 residues. J gave up 5 bases and V 0 bases, and 7 bases lay outside the gene matches. Per germline, CDR1 MNHEY and CDR2 SVGAGI. Study results and caveats: Only blood was sampled, and tissue TCR repertoires likely differ from blood ones. The generation probabilities recorded for non-shared clonotypes fell below those of clonotypes shared by all four donors.

The sequenced sample was memory CD4+ T cells sorted from blood. Subset denoted: CD45RA-negative fraction. The sequence was obtained from a woman younger than 45 in good health. V gene TRBV6-5 combines with J gene TRBJ2-7; 7 bases are shared with TRBD2. Here the CDR3 reads CASSYSERGRNEQYF. The CDR3 DNA is TGTGCCAGCAGTTACTCGGAACGCGGGAGAAACGAGCAGTACTTC.